The 20 T cell receptor beta chains presented below share a single source sample, sequenced in a study of regulatory T cells in long-lasting Graves disease. Specified time point: newly diagnosed GD, antithyroid drugs for less than 3 months. PBMCs provided the RNA from which the TCR library was made. Libraries of TCR beta came from iRepertoire HTBI primers plus Arm-PCR of CDR3 regions. TCRdb ran MiXCR on the multiplex PCR reads and lists one entry per CDR3 protein. This sample yields about 530,000 distinct CDR3 sequences, of which around 16% are seen a single time; about 25% belongs to the top ten. These data were likewise used in another study, on T cells in Graves' hyperthyroidism and ophthalmopathy.

Sequences were derived from peripheral blood mononuclear cells (PBMCs), sampled at new diagnosis, from a patient treated with antithyroid drugs. These TCRs come from a woman aged 35-65 years with Graves disease.

This clonotype was counted a few times. This rearrangement joins TRBV27 to TRBJ2-3; maybe TRBD1 (6 bases). Germline CDR1 is MNHEY and CDR2 is SMNVEV (reference sequence). The V and J ends lost 6 bases and 5 bases respectively, with 21 bases between them. This CDR3 has 16 amino acids. The CDR3 here is CASSLRGDRLGDTQYF. The CDR3 nucleotides are TGTGCCAGCAGCCTTAGGGGTGACAGGCTGGGAGATACGCAGTATTTT.

This clonotype was picked up a small number of times. V usage is TRBV12-3 or TRBV12-4 and J usage is TRBJ2-7; D perhaps matches TRBD2 (5 bases). Trimming pared 6 bases from V and 6 bases from J, leaving 12 bases between. There are 12 residues in the CDR3. For the CDR3, the DNA is TGTGCCAGCAGCCCGGCGGGTCCCGAGCAGTACTTC. It is translated as CASSPAGPEQYF.

This clonotype was seen at least ten times. The V call is TRBV20-1, the J call TRBJ1-2, with 7 bases aligning to TRBD1. CDR3 length: 11 amino acids. With V trimmed by 6 bases and J by 3 bases, 1 base remained unmatched. Germline assignment: CDR1 DFQATT and CDR2 SNEGSKA (reference sequence). The CDR3 loop is CSAGTDYGYTF. CDR3 in DNA: TGCAGTGCCGGGACAGACTATGGCTACACCTTC.

This clonotype was picked up many times. The chain is built from TRBV11-2 and TRBJ2-4; D tentatively fits TRBD1 or TRBD2 (6 bases each). Trimming removed 8 bases from V and 3 bases from J, with 26 bases in between. The length of the CDR3 is 18 residues. The germline V gene encodes CDR1 SGHAT and CDR2 FQNNGV. The CDR3 nucleotides are TGTGCCAGCCGCAATCCCGGGGGCCCCCTCTACGGCAAAAACATTCAGTACTTC. It is translated as CASRNPGGPLYGKNIQYF.

This clonotype showed up many times. This sequence joins TRBV29-1 and TRBJ2-3, with TRBD2 as a possible D gene (5 bases). The germline gives CDR1 SQVTM, CDR2 ANQGSEA. Trimming took 2 bases from V and 0 from J, leaving 18 bases between them. The CDR3 extends over 17 amino acids. The CDR3 protein is CSVEFRRSWESTDTQYF. The CDR3 DNA is TGCAGCGTTGAATTCAGGCGCAGTTGGGAGAGCACAGATACGCAGTATTTT.

This clonotype was seen more than once but under ten times. The gene calls are TRBV6-2 or TRBV6-3 and TRBJ1-3; no clear D gene. CDR3 length: 15 amino acids. The V gene lost 7 bases and the J gene lost 1 base, with 14 bases spanning the gap. Germline loops: CDR1 MNHEY, CDR2 SVGEGT. CDR3 nucleotides: TGTGCCAGCACCAAGGCTGGGGATTCTGGAAACACCATATATTTT. It translates to CASTKAGDSGNTIYF.

This clonotype came up a few times. This sequence joins TRBV10-1 and TRBJ2-3; tentatively, D is TRBD1 (6 bases). The CDR3 runs 12 residues. Germline assignment: CDR1 WNHNN and CDR2 SYGVQD (reference sequence). V was clipped by 7 bases and J by 4 bases, with 9 bases between them. CDR3 sequence: CASTGQSDTQYF. The CDR3, as DNA: TGCGCCAGCACCGGACAGTCAGATACGCAGTATTTT.

This chain uses TRBV6-9 with TRBJ2-2; D unresolved. CDR3 length equals 17 residues. V was clipped by 3 bases and J by 3 bases, with 17 bases between them. Germline loops: CDR1 MNHGY, CDR2 SVAAGI. CDR3 residues: CASSYSKNIPYTGELFF. The DNA for the CDR3 is TGTGCCAGCAGTTACTCGAAGAATATCCCGTACACCGGGGAGCTGTTTTTT.

This clonotype was detected ten times or more. The chain couples TRBV29-1 to TRBJ1-1; 8 bases match TRBD1. The CDR3 consists of 14 residues. Germline V gene sequence: CDR1 SQVTM, CDR2 ANQGSEA. V trimming: 6 bases; J trimming: 4 bases; junction bases outside the gene matches: 10. CDR3 DNA sequence: TGCAGCGTCCTCGCCGGGACAGGAATCACTGAAGCTTTCTTT. The encoded protein is CSVLAGTGITEAFF.

This clonotype was seen repeatedly, ten times or more. The V call is TRBV12-3 or TRBV12-4, the J call TRBJ1-5; D ambiguous. The CDR3 contains 13 residues. The V end lost 7 bases, the J end lost 4 bases, and 11 bases lay between the germline ends. CDR3: CASNRALNQPQHF. In nucleotides, the CDR3 is TGTGCCAGCAACCGGGCCTTAAATCAGCCCCAGCATTTT.

This chain uses TRBV11-1 with TRBJ1-6; D not resolved. The CDR3 length is 14 residues. V lost 2 bases and J 5 bases, leaving 7 bases between the germline ends. Germline CDR1 and CDR2: SGHAT and FQDESV (reference sequence). DNA of the CDR3: TGTGCCAGCAGCTTAAGCGATGATAATTCACCCCTCCACTTT. Translating it yields CASSLSDDNSPLHF. The full variable domain, with the rest looked up from reference TRBV11-1 and TRBJ1-6, is EAEVAQSPRYKITEKSQAVAFWCDPISGHATLYWYRQILGQGPELLVQFQDESVVDDSQLPKDRFSAERLKGVDSTLKIQPAELGDSAMYLCASSLSDDNSPLHFGNGTRLTVT.

The table lists this clonotype with a few counts. V and J are TRBV7-8 and TRBJ2-1; unclear D gene. V was shortened by 3 bases and J by 5 bases, with 11 bases between the two germline ends. Germline V gene data show CDR1 as SGHVS and CDR2 as FQNEAQ. The CDR3 extends over 14 amino acids. The DNA for the CDR3 is TGTGCCAGCAGCTTCGATCGCGCCCACAATGAGCAGTTCTTC. It encodes CASSFDRAHNEQFF.

This clonotype showed up just a few times. The gene calls are TRBV10-3 and TRBJ2-6; D perhaps matches TRBD2 (7 bases). CDR1 ENHRY and CDR2 SYGVKD come from the germline V gene. The CDR3 covers 15 residues. V shed 11 bases and J shed 1 base, with 15 bases lying between them. The CDR3: CAVTRGGSGANVLTF. The DNA of the CDR3 is TGTGCCGTCACGAGGGGGGGATCTGGGGCCAACGTCCTGACTTTC.

About this clonotype: A clone one base away is much larger, so this may be a read error. This chain connects TRBV28 to TRBJ1-2; possible D gene TRBD1, 5 bases. The CDR3 loop spans 13 amino acids. CDR1 and CDR2 (germline): MDHEN, SYDVKM. V was shortened by 7 bases and J by 2 bases, with 11 bases between the two germline ends. In DNA form, the CDR3 reads TGTGCCAGCACAAGACAGTTCAACTATGGCTACACCTTC. Translation gives CASTRQFNYGYTF.

The CDR3 region has the DNA TGTGCCAGCAGTCATCAAACAGGGGGCTCCTACGAGCAGTACTTC. It yields the protein CASSHQTGGSYEQYF. The chain is built from TRBV27 and TRBJ2-7, with 8 bases identical to TRBD1. After removal of 5 bases from V and 0 bases from J, the junction contained 6 bases not matched to a gene. The CDR3 covers 15 residues. Germline loops: CDR1 MNHEY, CDR2 SMNVEV (reference sequence).

This clonotype was detected many times. The chain links TRBV12-3 or TRBV12-4 to TRBJ1-5; D ambiguous. The ends were cut back, 4 bases at V and 0 bases at J, with 7 bases in the middle. The CDR3 is 14 amino acids. In DNA, the CDR3 is TGTGCCAGCAGTTCGGTTGATAGCAATCAGCCCCAGCATTTT. Translated: CASSSVDSNQPQHF.

In its sample, this clonotype was seen many times. The chain employs TRBV7-3 and TRBJ2-3; D not certain. This CDR3 comprises 13 residues. Germline V gene lookup returns CDR1 SGHTA and CDR2 FQGTGA. V was clipped by 3 bases and J by 0 bases, with 4 bases between them. The CDR3 loop reads CASSFISTDTQYF. CDR3 DNA: TGTGCCAGCAGCTTCATTAGCACAGATACGCAGTATTTT.

This clonotype was seen ten or more times. The rearrangement links TRBV28 to TRBJ2-2, with 7 bases matching TRBD1. CDR3 length equals 15 residues. Germline lookup yields CDR1 MDHEN and CDR2 SYDVKM. With V trimmed by 8 bases and J by 5 bases, 11 bases remained unmatched. DNA of the CDR3: TGTGCCAGCCGATTGACAGGGATAATTACCGGGGAGCTGTTTTTT. It codes for CASRLTGIITGELFF. The complete variable domain, with remaining parts taken from reference TRBV28 and TRBJ2-2, reads DVKVTQSSRYLVKRTGEKVFLECVQDMDHENMFWYRQDPGLGLRLIYFSYDVKMKEKGDIPEGYSVSREKKERFSLILESASTNQTSMYLCASRLTGIITGELFFGEGSRLTVL.

This clonotype was found many times. The chain couples TRBV2 to TRBJ2-1; 14 bases map to TRBD2. The CDR3 loop spans 18 amino acids. CDR1 is SNHLY, CDR2 FYNNEI, per germline. J gave up 1 base and V 6 bases, and 8 bases lay outside the gene matches. For the CDR3, the DNA is TGTGCCAGCAGCGAAAGGACTAGCGGGGGGCTTTCCTACAATGAGCAGTTCTTC. As protein: CASSERTSGGLSYNEQFF.

The V call is TRBV6-9, the J call TRBJ1-4; 11 bases line up with TRBD1. The J segment lost 6 bases and the V segment lost 4 bases, leaving 10 bases of the junction unmatched. The CDR3 consists of 17 residues. Germline-derived CDR1 and CDR2 are MNHGY and SVAAGI. The CDR3 region is CASSSRSPGQGDEKLFF. CDR3 DNA: TGTGCCAGCAGTTCGAGAAGCCCGGGACAGGGGGATGAAAAACTGTTTTTT.